This T cell receptor (beta chain) was captured by sequencing in a study of cytomegalovirus exposure and HLA in healthy donors. Researchers ran the PCR with 60 Vbeta and 13 Jbeta primers. Libraries were prepared by immunoSEQ multiplex PCR; TCRdb keeps only in-frame clonotypes and omits some of them. The table has some 150,000 clones, approximately 79% seen once. Sequenced material: PBMCs. This clonotype was obtained from a man aged 35 to 55 in good health and CMV-seronegative.

CDR3 sequence: CASSLGGSGAQYF. The CDR3 region has the DNA TGTGCCAGCAGCTTGGGCGGTAGCGGAGCGCAGTATTTT. This chain links TRBV13 with TRBJ2-3; D possibly corresponds to TRBD2 (6 bases). The CDR3 runs to 13 residues. Trimming took 3 bases from V and 10 from J, leaving 14 bases between them. Germline values: CDR1 PRHDT, CDR2 FYEKMQ (reference sequence).